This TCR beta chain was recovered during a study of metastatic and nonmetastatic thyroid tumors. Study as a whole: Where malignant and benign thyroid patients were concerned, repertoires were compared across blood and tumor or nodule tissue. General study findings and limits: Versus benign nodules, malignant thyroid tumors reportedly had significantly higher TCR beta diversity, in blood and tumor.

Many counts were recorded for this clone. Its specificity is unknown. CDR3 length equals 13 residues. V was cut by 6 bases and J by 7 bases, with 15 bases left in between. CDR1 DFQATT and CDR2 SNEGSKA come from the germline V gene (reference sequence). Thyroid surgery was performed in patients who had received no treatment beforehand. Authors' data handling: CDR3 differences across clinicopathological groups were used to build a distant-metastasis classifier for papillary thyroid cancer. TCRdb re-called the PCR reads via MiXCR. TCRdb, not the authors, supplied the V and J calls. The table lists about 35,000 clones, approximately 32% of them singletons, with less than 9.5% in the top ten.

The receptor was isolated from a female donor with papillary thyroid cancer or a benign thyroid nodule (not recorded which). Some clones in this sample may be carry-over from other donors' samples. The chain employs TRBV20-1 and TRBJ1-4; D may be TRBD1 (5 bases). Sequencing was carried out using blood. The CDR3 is CSAPGGGLEKLFF. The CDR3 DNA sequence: TGCAGTGCCCCAGGTGGGGGACTTGAAAAACTGTTTTTT.